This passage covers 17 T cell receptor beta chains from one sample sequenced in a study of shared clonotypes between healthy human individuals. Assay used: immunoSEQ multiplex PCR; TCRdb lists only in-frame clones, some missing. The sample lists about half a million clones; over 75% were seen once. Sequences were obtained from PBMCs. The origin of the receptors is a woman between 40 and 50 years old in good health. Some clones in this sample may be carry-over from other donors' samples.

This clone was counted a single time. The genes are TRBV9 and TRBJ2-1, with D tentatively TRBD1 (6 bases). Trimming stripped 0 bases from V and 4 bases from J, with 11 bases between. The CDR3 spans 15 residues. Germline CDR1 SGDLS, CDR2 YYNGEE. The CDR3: CASSVDTGYYNEQFF. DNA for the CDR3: TGTGCCAGCAGCGTAGATACAGGGTATTACAATGAGCAGTTCTTC.

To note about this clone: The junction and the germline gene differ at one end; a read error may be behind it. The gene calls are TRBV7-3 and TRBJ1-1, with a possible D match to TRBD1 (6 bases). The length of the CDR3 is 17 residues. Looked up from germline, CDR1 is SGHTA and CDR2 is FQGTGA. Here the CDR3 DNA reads TGCGCCAGCAGCCAACCCCTCGCTGACAGGACGAACACTGAAGCTTTCTTT. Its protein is CASSQPLADRTNTEAFF.

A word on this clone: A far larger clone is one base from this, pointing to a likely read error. The CDR3 reads CASSFRWRGGYTF. The DNA for the CDR3 is TGTGCCAGCAGTTTCAGGTGGCGGGGAGGCTACACCTTC. The V gene is TRBV28, the J gene TRBJ1-2; no clear D. Germline V gives CDR1 MDHEN, CDR2 SYDVKM. Trimming pared 3 bases from V and 8 bases from J, leaving 13 bases between. CDR3 length: 13 residues.

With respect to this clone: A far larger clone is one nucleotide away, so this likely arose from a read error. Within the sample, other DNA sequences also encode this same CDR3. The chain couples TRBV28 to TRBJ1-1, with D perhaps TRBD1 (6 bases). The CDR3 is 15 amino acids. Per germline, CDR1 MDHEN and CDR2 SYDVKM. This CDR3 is CASSPYDRRNTEAFF. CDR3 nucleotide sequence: TGTGCCAGCAGTCCCTACGACAGGAGAAACACTGAAGCTTTCTTC.

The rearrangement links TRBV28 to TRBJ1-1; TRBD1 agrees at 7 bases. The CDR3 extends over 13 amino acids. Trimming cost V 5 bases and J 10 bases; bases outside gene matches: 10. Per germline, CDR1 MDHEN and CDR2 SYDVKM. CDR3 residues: CASSTRGAGSAFF. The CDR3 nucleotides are TGTGCCAGCAGTACCAGGGGGGCAGGGTCAGCTTTCTTT.

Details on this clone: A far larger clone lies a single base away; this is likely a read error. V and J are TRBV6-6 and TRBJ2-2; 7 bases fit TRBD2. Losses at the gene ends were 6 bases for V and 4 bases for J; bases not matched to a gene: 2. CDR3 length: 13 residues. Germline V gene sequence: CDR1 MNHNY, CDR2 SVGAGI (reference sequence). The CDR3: CASRWTSTGELFF. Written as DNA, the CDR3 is TGTGCCAGCAGATGGACTAGCACCGGGGAGCTGTTTTTT.

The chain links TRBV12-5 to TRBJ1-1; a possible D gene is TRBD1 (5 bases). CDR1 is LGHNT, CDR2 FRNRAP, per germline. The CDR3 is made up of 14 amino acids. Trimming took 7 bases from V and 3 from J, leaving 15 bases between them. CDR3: CASALGVWDTEAFF. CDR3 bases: TGTGCTAGTGCCTTGGGGGTTTGGGACACTGAAGCTTTCTTT.

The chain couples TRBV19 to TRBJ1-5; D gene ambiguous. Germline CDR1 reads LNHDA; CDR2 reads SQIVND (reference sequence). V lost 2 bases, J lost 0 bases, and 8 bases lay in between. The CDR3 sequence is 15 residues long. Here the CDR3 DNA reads TGTGCCAGTAGTATAAACCGGGATAGCAATCAGCCCCAGCATTTT. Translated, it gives CASSINRDSNQPQHF.

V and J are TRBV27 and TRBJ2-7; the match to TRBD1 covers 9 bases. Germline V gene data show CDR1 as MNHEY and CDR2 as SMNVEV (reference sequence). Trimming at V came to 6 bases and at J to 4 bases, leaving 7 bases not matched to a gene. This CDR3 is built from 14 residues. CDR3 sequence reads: CASSRTGANYEQYF. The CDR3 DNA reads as TGTGCCAGCAGCAGGACAGGGGCCAATTACGAGCAGTACTTC.

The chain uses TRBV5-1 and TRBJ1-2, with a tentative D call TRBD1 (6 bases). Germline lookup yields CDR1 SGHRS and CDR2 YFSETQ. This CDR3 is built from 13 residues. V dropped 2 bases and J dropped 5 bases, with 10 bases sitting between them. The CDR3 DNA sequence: TGCGCCAGCAGCTTCGGGACAAATTATGGCTACACCTTC. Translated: CASSFGTNYGYTF.

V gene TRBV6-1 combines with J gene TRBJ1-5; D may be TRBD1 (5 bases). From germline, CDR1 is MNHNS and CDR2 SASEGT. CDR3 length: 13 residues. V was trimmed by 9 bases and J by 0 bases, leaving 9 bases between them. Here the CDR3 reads CASRGFSNQPQHF. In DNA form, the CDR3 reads TGTGCCAGTAGGGGTTTTAGCAATCAGCCCCAGCATTTT.

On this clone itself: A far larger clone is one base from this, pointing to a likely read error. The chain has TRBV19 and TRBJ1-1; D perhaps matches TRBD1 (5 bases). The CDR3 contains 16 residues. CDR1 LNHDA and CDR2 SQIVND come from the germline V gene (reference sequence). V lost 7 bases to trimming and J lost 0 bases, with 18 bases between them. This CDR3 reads CASTHVALGVNTEAFF. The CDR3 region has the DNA TGTGCCAGTACCCACGTTGCCTTAGGGGTGAACACTGAAGCTTTCTTT.

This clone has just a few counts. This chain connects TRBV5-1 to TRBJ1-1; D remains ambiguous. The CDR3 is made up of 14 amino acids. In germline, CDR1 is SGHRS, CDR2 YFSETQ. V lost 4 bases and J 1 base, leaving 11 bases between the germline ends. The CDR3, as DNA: TGCGCCAGCAGCGCAGGAGATTCGAACACTGAAGCTTTCTTT. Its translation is CASSAGDSNTEAFF.

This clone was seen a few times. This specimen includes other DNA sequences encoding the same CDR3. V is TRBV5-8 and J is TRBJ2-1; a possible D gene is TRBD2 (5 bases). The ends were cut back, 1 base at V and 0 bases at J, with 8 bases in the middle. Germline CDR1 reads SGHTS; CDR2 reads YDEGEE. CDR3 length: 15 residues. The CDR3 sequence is CASSLTGSSYNEQFF. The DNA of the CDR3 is TGTGCCAGCAGCTTGACGGGGAGCTCCTACAATGAGCAGTTCTTC.

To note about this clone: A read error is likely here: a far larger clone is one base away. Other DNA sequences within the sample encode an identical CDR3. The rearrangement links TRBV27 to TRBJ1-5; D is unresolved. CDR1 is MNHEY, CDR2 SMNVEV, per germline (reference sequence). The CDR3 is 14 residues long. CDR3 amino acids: CASSLRYSNQPQHF. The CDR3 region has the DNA TGTGCCAGCAGTTTAAGGTATAGCAATCAGCCACAGCATTTT.

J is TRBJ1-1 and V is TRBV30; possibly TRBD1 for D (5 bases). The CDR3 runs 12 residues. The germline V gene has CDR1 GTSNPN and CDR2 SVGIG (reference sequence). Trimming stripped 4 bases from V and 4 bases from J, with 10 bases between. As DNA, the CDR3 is TGTGCCTGGAACGAGGGGCGCACTGAAGCTTTCTTT. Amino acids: CAWNEGRTEAFF. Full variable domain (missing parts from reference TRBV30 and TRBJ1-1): SQTIHQWPATLVQPVGSPLSLECTVEGTSNPNLYWYRQAAGRGLQLLFYSVGIGQISSEVPQNLSASRPQDRQFILSSKKLLLSDSGFYLCAWNEGRTEAFFGQGTRLTVV.

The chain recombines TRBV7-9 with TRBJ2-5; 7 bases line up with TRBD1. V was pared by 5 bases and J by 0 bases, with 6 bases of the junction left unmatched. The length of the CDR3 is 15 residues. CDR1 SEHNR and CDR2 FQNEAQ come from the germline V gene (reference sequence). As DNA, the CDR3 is TGTGCCAGCAGCCCCGGGACAGTCAACCAAGAGACCCAGTACTTC. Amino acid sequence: CASSPGTVNQETQYF.